This passage covers 31 T cell receptor beta chains from one sample sequenced in a study of control samples from healthy donors and cancer patients. Libraries were prepared by immunoSEQ multiplex PCR; TCRdb keeps only in-frame clonotypes and omits some of them. The data show about 190,000 clones, approximately 91% seen once. Sample: blood. The receptors derive from a man younger than 45 in good health.

The chain carries TRBV7-8 and TRBJ2-7, with 14 nucleotides matching TRBD2. With V trimmed by 5 bases and J by 4 bases, 7 bases remained unmatched. This CDR3 is built from 16 residues. Germline CDR1 is SGHVS and CDR2 is FQNEAQ. Here the CDR3 reads CASSPSGTSGGYEQYF. CDR3 in DNA: TGTGCCAGCAGCCCGTCCGGGACTAGCGGGGGTTACGAGCAGTACTTC.

The V gene is TRBV2, the J gene TRBJ2-7, with D uncertain. Trimming removed 7 bases from V and 0 bases from J, with 10 bases in between. There are 13 residues in the CDR3. Germline loops: CDR1 SNHLY, CDR2 FYNNEI. Written as DNA, the CDR3 is TGTGCCAGCACCCATAGTGCCTCCTACGAGCAGTACTTC. Protein: CASTHSASYEQYF.

The gene calls are TRBV19 and TRBJ1-4; D is undetermined. This CDR3 is 14 amino acids long. The ends were cut back, 7 bases at V and 0 bases at J, with 9 bases in the middle. CDR1 and CDR2 (germline): LNHDA, SQIVND (reference sequence). The CDR3 nucleotides read TGTGCCAGTACCTCTAGAGCAACTAATGAAAAACTGTTTTTT. It is translated as CASTSRATNEKLFF. Filled out from reference TRBV19 and TRBJ1-4, the complete variable domain reads DGGITQSPKYLFRKEGQNVTLSCEQNLNHDAMYWYRQDPGQGLRLIYYSQIVNDFQKGDIAEGYSVSREKKESFPLTVTSAQKNPTAFYLCASTSRATNEKLFFGSGTQLSVL.

Remarks on this clone: Other DNA sequences from this sample encode an identical CDR3 as well. The chain uses TRBV27 and TRBJ1-5; D unclear. This CDR3 contains 13 residues. Looked up from germline, CDR1 is MNHEY and CDR2 is SMNVEV (reference sequence). Trimming removed 2 bases at V and 1 base at J, with 3 bases between. This chain's CDR3 is CASSLGSNQPQHF. CDR3 DNA sequence: TGTGCCAGCAGTTTAGGGAGCAATCAGCCCCAGCATTTT.

In the case of this clone: One end of the junction fails to match germline, which may point to a read error. The V gene is TRBV3-1 (or the pseudogene TRBV3-2), the J gene TRBJ2-1; 12 bases agree with TRBD1. CDR1 is LGHDT and CDR2 is YNNKEL in the germline V gene (reference sequence). This CDR3 has 16 amino acids. The DNA for the CDR3 is TGTGCCAGCAGCCAAGAGGGACAGGGGGCAGGCCAAGAGCGGTTCTTC. This translates into CASSQEGQGAGQERFF.

The chain links TRBV7-2 to TRBJ2-7; 12 bases fit TRBD2. This CDR3 comprises 16 residues. In germline, CDR1 is SGHTA, CDR2 FQGNSA. The J segment lost 4 bases and the V segment lost 4 bases, leaving 8 bases of the junction unmatched. The CDR3 loop reads CASSSLRLAGAYEQYF. The CDR3 DNA reads as TGTGCCAGCAGCTCGCTAAGACTAGCGGGGGCGTACGAGCAGTACTTC. Using reference TRBV7-2 and TRBJ2-7 for the parts outside the CDR3, the full variable domain is GAGVSQSPSNKVTEKGKDVELRCDPISGHTALYWYRQSLGQGLEFLIYFQGNSAPDKSGLPSDRFSAERTGGSVSTLTIQRTQQEDSAVYLCASSSLRLAGAYEQYFGPGTRLTVT.

This clone has just one count. The V and J genes are TRBV3-1 (or the pseudogene TRBV3-2) and TRBJ1-2; 9 positions match TRBD1. V shed 7 bases and J 3 bases; nucleotides not matched to a gene: 6. The CDR3 is 14 amino acids. Germline V CDR1 and CDR2: LGHDT, YNNKEL (reference sequence). CDR3 in amino acids: CASTLQGAYYGYTF. Written as DNA, the CDR3 is TGTGCCAGCACCCTACAGGGGGCGTACTATGGCTACACCTTC.

The genes are TRBV6-1 and TRBJ2-3; 11 nucleotides agree with TRBD2. Germline CDR1 is MNHNS and CDR2 is SASEGT. V lost 0 bases to trimming and J lost 13 bases; unmatched junction nucleotides: 9. The CDR3 is 15 residues long. The CDR3 DNA reads TGTGCCAGCAGTGAAGCTACTGGGACTAGCGGTCGGGAGTATTTT. Translation gives CASSEATGTSGREYF.

The CDR3 DNA reads TGTGCCACCAGTGACCCGAATGGTCCAACAGGGGGCAACTATGGCTACACCTTC. Amino acids: CATSDPNGPTGGNYGYTF. The chain couples TRBV24-1 to TRBJ1-2, with TRBD1 identical over 9 bases. This CDR3 is 18 amino acids long. With 4 bases clipped from V and 2 bases from J, the junction kept 13 bases outside the gene matches. Germline lookup yields CDR1 KGHDR and CDR2 SFDVKD.

The rearrangement joins TRBV1 to TRBJ1-6. TRBV1 is shown as a pseudogene. This CDR3 has 21 residues. The CDR3 is CTSIRLVGGRPLDSYNSPLHF. Here the CDR3 DNA reads TGCACCAGCATCCGATTAGTTGGGGGACGCCCCCTCGACTCCTATAATTCACCCCTCCACTTT.

The chain links TRBV3-1 (or the pseudogene TRBV3-2) to TRBJ1-1; 7 nucleotides line up with TRBD1. Germline lookup yields CDR1 LGHDT and CDR2 YNNKEL (reference sequence). The CDR3 is 15 residues long. V shed 5 bases and J 1 base; nucleotides not matched to a gene: 7. In DNA, the CDR3 is TGTGCCAGCAGCACCCACGGGACAGCGAACACTGAAGCTTTCTTT. Protein: CASSTHGTANTEAFF.

The chain has TRBV27 and TRBJ1-5; TRBD1 aligns across 9 bases. Germline CDR1 MNHEY, CDR2 SMNVEV (reference sequence). The V and J ends lost 2 bases and 5 bases, in that order; junction bases with no gene match: 1. The CDR3 runs to 14 residues. CDR3 region: CASSLGTGHQPQHF. CDR3 nucleotide sequence: TGTGCCAGCAGTTTAGGGACAGGGCATCAGCCCCAGCATTTT.

The chain carries TRBV7-4 and TRBJ1-5; D is undetermined. V lost 5 bases and J 3 bases, leaving 11 bases between the germline ends. CDR3 length: 14 residues. Germline CDR1 SGHVT, CDR2 SQSDAQ. The CDR3 coding sequence is TGTGCCAGCAGCGCCTACACAGACAATCAGCCCCAGCATTTT. Its protein is CASSAYTDNQPQHF.

The genes are TRBV5-1 and TRBJ2-2; D possibly uses TRBD1 or TRBD2 (5 bases each). V lost 3 bases to trimming and J lost 0 bases, with 9 bases between them. In germline, CDR1 is SGHRS, CDR2 YFSETQ. CDR3 length equals 15 residues. The CDR3 sequence: CASSSGTTNTGELFF. CDR3 DNA sequence: TGCGCCAGCAGCTCCGGGACGACGAACACCGGGGAGCTGTTTTTT.

This clone was recorded once. This chain connects TRBV7-2 to TRBJ2-1; 8 bases match TRBD2. The CDR3 contains 16 residues. The ends lost 1 base at V and 8 bases at J; junction bases unmatched: 10. Germline lookup yields CDR1 SGHTA and CDR2 FQGNSA. The CDR3 DNA sequence: TGTGCCAGCAGCTTAGTAGCGGGGCCCGTTCTGGATGAGCAGTTCTTC. This translates into CASSLVAGPVLDEQFF.

The V gene is TRBV5-1, the J gene TRBJ1-2; 7 bases match TRBD1. J lost 0 bases, V lost 3 bases, and 5 bases had no gene match. Germline CDR1 is SGHRS and CDR2 is YFSETQ. The CDR3 length is 15 residues. As DNA, the CDR3 is TGCGCCAGCAGCTCGACAGGGATTGCTAACTATGGCTACACCTTC. Translating it yields CASSSTGIANYGYTF. Full variable domain (outside the CDR3, taken from reference TRBV5-1 and TRBJ1-2): KAGVTQTPRYLIKTRGQQVTLSCSPISGHRSVSWYQQTPGQGLQFLFEYFSETQRNKGNFPGRFSGRQFSNSRSEMNVSTLELGDSALYLCASSSTGIANYGYTFGSGTRLTVV.

The gene calls are TRBV5-5 and TRBJ2-1; 9 nucleotides agree with TRBD2. The V and J ends lost 0 bases and 5 bases, in that order; junction bases with no gene match: 3. The germline gives CDR1 SGHKS, CDR2 YYEKEE (reference sequence). The CDR3 loop spans 15 amino acids. The CDR3 DNA follows: TGTGCCAGCAGCTTGGTTAGCGGGGGACACAATGAGCAGTTCTTC. Protein sequence: CASSLVSGGHNEQFF.

This clone was recorded only once. This CDR3 is CASSKLRTSPWDEQFF. The CDR3, as DNA: TGTGCCAGCAGCAAACTCAGGACGTCACCCTGGGATGAGCAGTTCTTC. The chain uses TRBV21-1 and TRBJ2-1. TRBV21-1 is described as a pseudogene. The CDR3 runs to 16 residues.

The rearrangement joins TRBV29-1 to TRBJ2-7; D perhaps matches TRBD1 (5 bases). V gave up 6 bases and J gave up 1 base, with 13 bases separating them. The CDR3 is made up of 13 amino acids. Germline V gene lookup returns CDR1 SQVTM and CDR2 ANQGSEA. The chain's CDR3 is CSVASRQSYEQYF. CDR3 in DNA: TGCAGCGTCGCAAGTCGACAGTCCTACGAGCAGTACTTC.

This sequence joins TRBV10-1 and TRBJ2-4; perhaps TRBD1 as D (5 bases). Trimming removed 6 bases from V and 2 bases from J, with 11 bases in between. The CDR3 totals 14 residues. From germline, CDR1 is WNHNN and CDR2 SYGVQD (reference sequence). This CDR3 is CASSPAGTKNIQYF. The CDR3 DNA reads as TGCGCCAGCAGCCCGGCAGGGACCAAAAACATTCAGTACTTC.

The gene calls are TRBV13 and TRBJ2-1; 11 nucleotides agree with TRBD2. The CDR3 loop spans 15 amino acids. V was clipped by 4 bases and J by 4 bases; unmatched bases: 3. Germline V CDR1 and CDR2: PRHDT, FYEKMQ (reference sequence). The CDR3 region is CASSSGLADYNEQFF. CDR3 nucleotide sequence: TGTGCCAGCAGCTCGGGACTAGCGGATTACAATGAGCAGTTCTTC.

V usage is TRBV3-1 (or the pseudogene TRBV3-2) and J usage is TRBJ1-2; possible D gene TRBD1, 6 bases. V was pared by 1 base and J by 5 bases, with 14 bases between. The CDR3 runs to 15 residues. Germline CDR1 reads LGHDT; CDR2 reads YNNKEL (reference sequence). Here the CDR3 reads CASSQVGAVGYGYTF. CDR3 coding DNA: TGTGCCAGCAGCCAAGTGGGGGCAGTGGGATATGGCTACACCTTC.

The chain is built from TRBV28 and TRBJ1-5, with D possibly being TRBD1 (5 bases). The germline gives CDR1 MDHEN, CDR2 SYDVKM. Trimming took off 2 bases at V and 1 base at J, with 12 bases between the two ends. The CDR3 is made up of 16 amino acids. The CDR3 DNA reads as TGTGCCAGCAGTTTAGAGGGGCAGAGGAGCAATCAGCCCCAGCATTTT. It encodes CASSLEGQRSNQPQHF.

This clone occurred a few times. V usage is TRBV23-1 and J usage is TRBJ2-5, with 7 bases fitting TRBD1. TRBV23-1 is placed among ORFs of uncertain function. The CDR3 extends over 13 amino acids. The V segment lost 7 bases and the J segment 4 bases; nucleotides outside the gene matches: 6. The CDR3 region is CASNDRDPETQYF. CDR3 DNA: TGCGCCAGCAACGACAGGGATCCAGAGACCCAGTACTTC.

This chain's CDR3 is CASSPITGSPNSPLHF. In DNA form, the CDR3 reads TGTGCCAGCAGCCCAATTACCGGGTCCCCTAATTCACCCCTCCACTTT. The J gene is TRBJ1-6, the V gene TRBV14; D remains unclear. The germline V gene has CDR1 SGHDN and CDR2 FVKESK. Between the trimmed V and J ends, which lost 4 bases and 6 bases, there was a span of 16 bases. The CDR3 contains 16 residues.

This rearrangement joins TRBV4-1 to TRBJ2-1; D is possibly TRBD1 or TRBD2 (5 bases each). Trimming left V 4 bases short and J 4 bases short, with 8 bases between. There are 13 residues in the CDR3. Germline V gene lookup returns CDR1 MGHRA and CDR2 YSYEKL. This CDR3 reads CASSRGIYNEQFF. The CDR3 DNA follows: TGCGCCAGCAGCCGGGGGATTTACAATGAGCAGTTCTTC.

The chain recombines TRBV19 with TRBJ2-1, with D tentatively TRBD1 (6 bases). V was shortened by 5 bases and J by 7 bases, with 21 bases between the two germline ends. Germline V lookup: CDR1 LNHDA, CDR2 SQIVND (reference sequence). The CDR3 consists of 16 residues. DNA for the CDR3: TGTGCCAGTAGTGCGACGACCGGGACAATAAAAAATGAGCAGTTCTTC. As protein: CASSATTGTIKNEQFF.

V is TRBV6-1 and J is TRBJ2-3; the match to TRBD2 covers 12 bases. Per germline, CDR1 MNHNS and CDR2 SASEGT. The ends lost 1 base at V and 5 bases at J; junction bases unmatched: 1. This CDR3 is 15 amino acids long. The CDR3 loop is CASSEGTSGVDTQYF. The CDR3 DNA sequence: TGTGCCAGCAGTGAAGGGACTAGCGGGGTAGATACGCAGTATTTT.

V gene TRBV19 combines with J gene TRBJ1-2; 12 bases fit TRBD1. This CDR3 spans 19 amino acids. Germline CDR1 and CDR2: LNHDA and SQIVND (reference sequence). Unmatched junction bases numbered 9, after V lost 0 bases and J lost 1 base. CDR3 in amino acids: CASSIDLRDRGLVNYGYTF. Here the CDR3 DNA reads TGTGCCAGTAGTATAGACCTCCGGGACAGGGGGCTTGTTAACTATGGCTACACCTTC. Complete variable domain (other parts from reference TRBV19 and TRBJ1-2): DGGITQSPKYLFRKEGQNVTLSCEQNLNHDAMYWYRQDPGQGLRLIYYSQIVNDFQKGDIAEGYSVSREKKESFPLTVTSAQKNPTAFYLCASSIDLRDRGLVNYGYTFGSGTRLTVV.

This rearrangement joins TRBV19 to TRBJ2-3, with TRBD2 matching 8 bases. This CDR3 has 14 amino acids. After removal of 5 bases from V and 6 bases from J, the junction contained 7 bases not matched to a gene. Germline values: CDR1 LNHDA, CDR2 SQIVND (reference sequence). CDR3 nucleotide sequence: TGTGCCAGTAGTTCCCTAGCGGGTCCCGATACGCAGTATTTT. It is translated as CASSSLAGPDTQYF.

The rearrangement uses TRBV7-8 and TRBJ2-1; D tentatively reads TRBD1 or TRBD2 (6 bases each). Trimming took off 0 bases at V and 9 bases at J, with 9 bases between the two ends. The CDR3 covers 13 residues. CDR1 is SGHVS and CDR2 is FQNEAQ in the germline V gene. This CDR3 is CASSLAKGGEQFF. The CDR3, as DNA: TGTGCCAGCAGCTTAGCTAAGGGGGGTGAGCAGTTCTTC.